Listed here are 9 T cell receptor beta chains from one sample, sequenced in a study of T cells in Graves' hyperthyroidism and ophthalmopathy (dated by TCRdb to about 2019). Libraries were built with multiplex PCR. The data were produced on an Illumina HiSeq 2000. TCR beta CDR3 regions were amplified from RNA transcripts. For the first round of RT-PCR on the TCR CDR3, the HTBI primer set was used together with the Qiagen OneStep RT-PCR kit. TCRdb reprocessing: public reads trimmed at Q25 with fastp, clones called with MiXCR, in-frame beta chains kept. Rows matching on CDR3 protein sequence are summarized as one entry with the most common DNA and genes. A total of 300,000 to 450,000 distinct CDR3 sequences appear in this sample, about 15% of them only once. The ten largest clones capture about 10% of the sample. Specimen: blood. These receptors all stem from a woman aged 55 to 70 with Graves' hyperthyroidism.

In this sample, this clonotype turned up once. V and J are TRBV29-1 and TRBJ2-5; D unclear. Germline V gives CDR1 SQVTM, CDR2 ANQGSEA. Trimming shortened V by 4 bases and J by 9 bases, and 15 bases separated the two germline ends. The CDR3 covers 12 residues. The CDR3 DNA follows: TGCAGCGTTGTAACTCCCCCCTCGGCCCAGTACTTC. It codes for CSVVTPPSAQYF.

This clonotype was seen many times. This chain uses TRBV27 with TRBJ2-7; TRBD2 agrees at 9 bases. Germline V gene lookup returns CDR1 MNHEY and CDR2 SMNVEV (reference sequence). Unmatched junction bases numbered 8, after V lost 6 bases and J lost 2 bases. The CDR3 is made up of 15 amino acids. CDR3 loop: CASSLSGSGTYEQYF. The CDR3 DNA sequence: TGTGCCAGCAGCCTTAGCGGGAGCGGGACCTACGAGCAGTACTTC.

Many counts were recorded for this clonotype. This sequence joins TRBV3-1 and TRBJ2-1; no clear D gene. Trimming removed 5 bases at V and 4 bases at J, with 3 bases between. The CDR3 spans 11 residues. Germline loops: CDR1 LGHDT, CDR2 YNNKEL (reference sequence). CDR3 sequence (DNA): TGTGCCAGCAGCAGATACAATGAGCAGTTCTTC. This gives the protein CASSRYNEQFF.

This clonotype was detected many times. This chain joins TRBV12-3 or TRBV12-4 and TRBJ1-1, with a weak D call TRBD1 (5 bases). CDR3 length: 12 residues. V lost 6 bases and J 8 bases, leaving 13 bases between the germline ends. The DNA of the CDR3 is TGTGCCAGCAGCCGAGGATCAGGGGAAGCTTTCTTT. It is translated as CASSRGSGEAFF.

To note about this clonotype: This may stem from a read error, because a much larger clone lies one nucleotide away. V and J are TRBV28 and TRBJ2-1, with no clear D. The better agreement between TRBJ2-7 and the DNA end casts doubt on the J call. This CDR3 region has 13 residues. The V gene's germline CDR1 is MDHEN and CDR2 SYDVKM. The CDR3 DNA reads TGTGCCAGCAGAATGAGCTCCTACAATGAGCAGTACTTC. The encoded protein is CASRMSSYNEQYF.

This clonotype has only a few counts. The chain joins TRBV9 to TRBJ2-7; D is possibly TRBD1 (6 bases). The CDR3 is 14 amino acids. Trimming cost V 2 bases and J 0 bases, with 9 bases left between them. CDR1 and CDR2 (germline): SGDLS, YYNGEE. The CDR3: CASSVQDSSYEQYF. CDR3 coding DNA: TGTGCCAGCAGCGTTCAGGACAGCTCCTACGAGCAGTACTTC.

This chain links TRBV20-1 with TRBJ2-1; 7 positions agree with TRBD2. Germline V CDR1 and CDR2: DFQATT, SNEGSKA (reference sequence). The CDR3 covers 16 residues. V trimming: 0 bases; J trimming: 9 bases; junction bases outside the gene matches: 14. CDR3 loop: CSARDLGIAGESEQFF. The CDR3, as DNA: TGCAGTGCTAGAGACTTAGGTATCGCGGGAGAGAGTGAGCAGTTCTTC.

This sequence joins TRBV12-3 or TRBV12-4 and TRBJ2-1; D gene unclear. V lost 6 bases, J lost 9 bases, and 9 bases lay in between. The CDR3 runs to 11 residues. CDR3 in DNA: TGTGCCAGCAGCTCCCAGTTTGAGCAGTTCTTC. Its protein product is CASSSQFEQFF.

The gene calls are TRBV12-5 and TRBJ2-7; D might be TRBD1 (6 bases). This CDR3 region has 16 residues. Germline V gives CDR1 LGHNT, CDR2 FRNRAP. V was trimmed by 4 bases and J by 4 bases, leaving 20 bases between them. The CDR3 here is CASGSQAGTLVYEQYF. The CDR3 DNA follows: TGTGCTAGTGGTTCCCAAGCCGGGACATTAGTATACGAGCAGTACTTC.